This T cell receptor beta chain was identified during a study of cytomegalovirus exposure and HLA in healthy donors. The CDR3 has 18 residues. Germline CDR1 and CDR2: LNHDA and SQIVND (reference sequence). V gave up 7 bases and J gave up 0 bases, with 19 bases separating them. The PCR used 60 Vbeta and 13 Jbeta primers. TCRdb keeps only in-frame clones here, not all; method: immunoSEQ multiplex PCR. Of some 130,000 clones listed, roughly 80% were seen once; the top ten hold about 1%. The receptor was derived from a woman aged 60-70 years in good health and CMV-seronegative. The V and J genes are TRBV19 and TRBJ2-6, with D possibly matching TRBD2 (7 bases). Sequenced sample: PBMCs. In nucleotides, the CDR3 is TGTGCCAGTACGGGGAGGGACATCGGGTCCTCTGGGGCCAACGTCCTGACTTTC. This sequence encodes CASTGRDIGSSGANVLTF.